The 27 T cell receptor beta chains below were found in one sample sequenced in a study of CD8+CD57+ T cells in acquired aplastic anemia. All sequencing subjects had displayed CD8+CD57+ cell expansion on flow cytometry. Both TCR beta VDJ combination and CDR3 sequence profiling were carried out. Genomic DNA was the template for this profiling. TCRdb itself ran the reads through MiXCR, one entry per CDR3 protein. The sample contains about 95,000 distinct CDR3 sequences, less than 75% of which appear only once. Material: sorted CD4+, CD8+, or CD8+CD57+ T cells (not recorded which) from PBMCs. The receptors were sampled from a human donor with aplastic anemia.

The V gene is TRBV2, the J gene TRBJ1-5; perhaps TRBD1 as D (5 bases). Between the trimmed V and J ends, which lost 6 bases and 3 bases, there was a span of 9 bases. The CDR3 loop spans 13 amino acids. Germline lookup yields CDR1 SNHLY and CDR2 FYNNEI. The CDR3 DNA reads TGTGCCAGCAGCAGACAGTTCAATCAGCCCCAGCATTTT. Its protein product is CASSRQFNQPQHF.

V gene TRBV10-3 combines with J gene TRBJ2-3; 11 bases are a match to TRBD2. This CDR3 has 16 residues. Trimming cost V 6 bases and J 1 base; bases outside gene matches: 6. Germline CDR1 reads ENHRY; CDR2 reads SYGVKD. CDR3 protein: CAIRAGLADRTDTQYF. CDR3 nucleotides: TGTGCCATCAGAGCGGGACTAGCGGACCGCACAGATACGCAGTATTTT.

CDR3 DNA: TGTGCCAGCAGTGAACCCCTCGGACCGAATTCACCCCTCCACTTT. Protein sequence: CASSEPLGPNSPLHF. This rearrangement joins TRBV25-1 to TRBJ1-6; D unclear. CDR1 and CDR2 (germline): MGHDK, SYGVNS. Between the trimmed V and J ends, which lost 2 bases and 7 bases, there was a span of 12 bases. The CDR3 covers 15 residues.

The chain employs TRBV11-2 and TRBJ2-3, with unresolved D. Trimming removed 5 bases at V and 0 bases at J, with 12 bases between. The CDR3 has 15 residues. The germline V gene encodes CDR1 SGHAT and CDR2 FQNNGV. The CDR3 reads CASSPTVRSTDTQYF. In DNA, the CDR3 is TGTGCCAGCAGCCCCACGGTTAGGAGCACAGATACGCAGTATTTT. The full variable domain, with the rest looked up from reference TRBV11-2 and TRBJ2-3, is EAGVAQSPRYKIIEKRQSVAFWCNPISGHATLYWYQQILGQGPKLLIQFQNNGVVDDSQLPKDRFSAERLKGVDSTLKIQPAKLEDSAVYLCASSPTVRSTDTQYFGPGTRLTVL.

The genes are TRBV15 and TRBJ2-3; 12 bases fit TRBD2. Germline-derived CDR1 and CDR2 are LNHNV and YYDKDF (reference sequence). Trimming cost V 1 base and J 6 bases; bases outside gene matches: 5. This CDR3 region has 16 residues. The CDR3: CATSRGTSGAWDTQYF. The DNA for the CDR3 is TGTGCCACCAGCAGAGGGACTAGCGGGGCTTGGGATACGCAGTATTTT.

This chain joins TRBV19 and TRBJ2-1; D possibly uses TRBD1 or TRBD2 (6 bases each). Germline V gene data show CDR1 as LNHDA and CDR2 as SQIVND (reference sequence). V was shortened by 3 bases and J by 8 bases, with 11 bases between the two germline ends. The length of the CDR3 is 13 residues. The CDR3 DNA follows: TGTGCCAGTAGTATGTGGGGGGCCGATGAGCAGTTCTTC. It codes for CASSMWGADEQFF.

The genes are TRBV20-1 and TRBJ2-1, with D uncertain. The CDR3 is made up of 12 amino acids. V was trimmed by 6 bases and J by 7 bases, leaving 13 bases between them. In germline, CDR1 is DFQATT, CDR2 SNEGSKA (reference sequence). CDR3 DNA sequence: TGCAGTGCCAAGACTGGGCTGAATGAGCAGTTCTTC. Translating it yields CSAKTGLNEQFF.

CDR3 nucleotide sequence: TGTGCCAGCAGCTTAATAGCGGGGGGCCAAGAGACCCAGTACTTC. Its translation: CASSLIAGGQETQYF. The V gene is TRBV7-9, the J gene TRBJ2-5, with 10 positions matching TRBD2. The germline V gene encodes CDR1 SEHNR and CDR2 FQNEAQ (reference sequence). CDR3 length: 15 residues. The trim removed 2 bases at V and 1 base at J, leaving 1 base unmatched.

Remarks on this clonotype: The conserved phenylalanine or tryptophan is not found at the CDR3 terminus, so this likely reflects a read error. The rearrangement links TRBV9 to TRBJ2-7; D may match TRBD1 or TRBD2 (6 bases each). V lost 0 bases to trimming and J lost 2 bases, with 15 bases between them. CDR3 length: 16 amino acids. CDR1 SGDLS and CDR2 YYNGEE come from the germline V gene. The CDR3 DNA follows: TGTGCCAGCAGCGTAGGGGGGGCGGACCCTACCTACGAGCAGTACCTC. Residues: CASSVGGADPTYEQYL.

J is TRBJ2-7 and V is TRBV15, with D perhaps being TRBD1 or TRBD2 (5 bases each). CDR1 is LNHNV and CDR2 is YYDKDF in the germline V gene (reference sequence). The CDR3 totals 13 residues. Trimming left V 5 bases short and J 5 bases short, with 13 bases between. The CDR3 region has the DNA TGTGCCACCAGCGGGGGACGAGTTGACGAGCAGTACTTC. Translation gives CATSGGRVDEQYF.

The V and J genes are TRBV5-4 and TRBJ1-6; D is ambiguous. CDR3 size: 17 residues. Germline CDR1 SGHNT, CDR2 YYREEE (reference sequence). V was pared by 1 base and J by 0 bases, with 11 bases between. CDR3 in DNA: TGTGCCAGCAGCTTGTGGGCAGTGAGCTCCTATAATTCACCCCTCCACTTT. This sequence encodes CASSLWAVSSYNSPLHF.

The chain employs TRBV25-1 and TRBJ2-1; 13 bases are a match to TRBD2. The CDR3 runs to 14 residues. Trimming at V came to 10 bases and at J to 6 bases, leaving 6 bases not matched to a gene. Germline values: CDR1 MGHDK, CDR2 SYGVNS. The DNA for the CDR3 is TGTGCCACCACCGGACTAGCGGGAGTCAATGAGCAGTTCTTC. Translated: CATTGLAGVNEQFF.

J is TRBJ1-6 and V is TRBV5-6, with a tentative D call TRBD1 (5 bases). In germline, CDR1 is SGHDT, CDR2 YYEEEE. Trimming stripped 0 bases from V and 9 bases from J, with 7 bases between. The CDR3 runs 13 residues. The CDR3 DNA reads as TGTGCCAGCAGCTTGGAAAGGGGTTCACCCCTCCACTTT. Translated, it gives CASSLERGSPLHF.

The count of this clonotype is one. The chain joins TRBV29-1 to TRBJ2-3; D is unclear. CDR1 and CDR2 from the germline V gene are SQVTM and ANQGSEA. CDR3 length: 14 amino acids. Trimming stripped 4 bases from V and 0 bases from J, with 11 bases between. The DNA for the CDR3 is TGCAGCGTTGGCGCGGTCAGAAGCACAGATACGCAGTATTTT. Protein: CSVGAVRSTDTQYF.

The chain employs TRBV15 and TRBJ1-5; the match to TRBD1 covers 9 bases. The V gene end was trimmed by 6 bases and the J gene end by 1 base; junction bases not matched to a gene: 7. Germline CDR1 is LNHNV and CDR2 is YYDKDF (reference sequence). The CDR3 runs 16 residues. The CDR3 bases are TGTGCCACCAGGAGACCGGGACAGGGAAGCAATCAGCCCCAGCATTTT. As protein: CATRRPGQGSNQPQHF.

In its sample, this clonotype was seen a few times. The gene calls are TRBV29-1 and TRBJ1-4; 7 nucleotides line up with TRBD1. With V trimmed by 7 bases and J by 5 bases, 4 bases remained unmatched. The V gene's germline CDR1 is SQVTM and CDR2 ANQGSEA. This CDR3 has 12 residues. This CDR3 is CSAEGANEKLFF. Here the CDR3 DNA reads TGCAGCGCGGAGGGGGCAAATGAAAAACTGTTTTTT. Filled out from reference TRBV29-1 and TRBJ1-4, the complete variable domain reads SAVISQKPSRDICQRGTSLTIQCQVDSQVTMMFWYRQQPGQSLTLIATANQGSEATYESGFVIDKFPISRPNLTFSTLTVSNMSPEDSSIYLCSAEGANEKLFFGSGTQLSVL.

The chain employs TRBV24-1 and TRBJ1-1; D gene uncertain. In germline, CDR1 is KGHDR, CDR2 SFDVKD. The germline V and J ends were trimmed by 4 bases and 5 bases, with 10 bases remaining between them. The CDR3 runs 13 residues. The DNA for the CDR3 is TGTGCCACCAGTGACGGTTCGTTGACTGAAGCTTTCTTT. Protein: CATSDGSLTEAFF.

The sample holds a few counts of this clonotype. The V gene is TRBV2, the J gene TRBJ2-7; 7 bases agree with TRBD1. After removal of 9 bases from V and 3 bases from J, the junction contained 5 bases not matched to a gene. The length of the CDR3 is 12 residues. The germline gives CDR1 SNHLY, CDR2 FYNNEI. DNA for the CDR3: TGTGCCAGTCGACGGGACAGCTACGAGCAGTACTTC. This encodes CASRRDSYEQYF. Supplemented by reference TRBV2 and TRBJ2-7, the full variable domain reads EPEVTQTPSHQVTQMGQEVILRCVPISNHLYFYWYRQILGQKVEFLVSFYNNEISEKSEIFDDQFSVERPDGSNFTLKIRSTKLEDSAMYFCASRRDSYEQYFGPGTRLTVT.

About this clonotype itself: A much bigger clone sits one base away, suggesting this may be a read error. V is TRBV6-1 and J is TRBJ1-1; D is unclear. The CDR3 consists of 12 residues. Germline loops: CDR1 MNHNS, CDR2 SASEGT. CDR3 amino acids: CASSDYRTEASF. The CDR3 nucleotides are TGTGCCAGCAGTGATTACCGAACTGAAGCTTCCTTT.

This clonotype was seen a few times. An end of the junction differs from the germline gene, which may be a read error. This chain connects TRBV10-2 to TRBJ2-7; D is unresolved. CDR3 length: 12 residues. Germline V gene lookup returns CDR1 WSHSY and CDR2 SAAADI. CDR3 region: CANSVPEAEQYF. CDR3 in DNA: TGCGCCAACAGTGTGCCAGAAGCCGAGCAGTACTTC.

The rearrangement joins TRBV29-1 to TRBJ1-1; no firm D call. This CDR3 comprises 14 residues. The ends were cut back, 4 bases at V and 0 bases at J, with 12 bases in the middle. Germline CDR1 is SQVTM and CDR2 is ANQGSEA. Here the CDR3 DNA reads TGCAGCGTTGGAGTAGTACAGCTGAACACTGAAGCTTTCTTT. Amino acid sequence: CSVGVVQLNTEAFF.

This chain links TRBV6-4 with TRBJ2-3, with 8 bases matching TRBD1. This CDR3 region has 14 residues. CDR1 is MRHNA and CDR2 is SNTAGT in the germline V gene. Trimming cost V 4 bases and J 5 bases; bases outside gene matches: 5. The CDR3 loop is CASSAGGAEDTQYF. DNA of the CDR3: TGTGCCAGCAGTGCAGGGGGCGCAGAAGATACGCAGTATTTT.

In this sample, this clonotype turned up many times. This sequence joins TRBV9 and TRBJ2-1, with 9 bases aligning to TRBD2. Losses at the gene ends were 0 bases for V and 7 bases for J; bases not matched to a gene: 5. Germline CDR1 and CDR2: SGDLS and YYNGEE. CDR3 length: 15 amino acids. CDR3 nucleotides: TGTGCCAGCAGCGTAGAGGGTAGCGGGAGTAATGAGCAGTTCTTC. This sequence encodes CASSVEGSGSNEQFF.

V usage is TRBV2 and J usage is TRBJ1-1; D is perhaps TRBD1 (6 bases). V gave up 6 bases and J gave up 4 bases, with 18 bases separating them. The CDR3 is 15 amino acids. CDR1 SNHLY and CDR2 FYNNEI come from the germline V gene. This CDR3 reads CASSQAWGAVTEAFF. The CDR3 region has the DNA TGTGCCAGCAGCCAAGCCTGGGGGGCTGTCACTGAAGCTTTCTTT.

The V and J genes are TRBV20-1 and TRBJ2-7; D is unclear. Germline V gene data show CDR1 as DFQATT and CDR2 as SNEGSKA (reference sequence). Trimming cost V 0 bases and J 1 base, with 10 bases left between them. The CDR3 sequence is 14 residues long. The CDR3 bases are TGCAGTGCTAGAGATTTACTGACATCCTACGAGCAGTACTTC. Translated: CSARDLLTSYEQYF.

The V and J genes are TRBV20-1 and TRBJ1-3, with 8 bases aligning to TRBD1. Losses at the gene ends were 5 bases for V and 3 bases for J; bases not matched to a gene: 9. Looked up from germline, CDR1 is DFQATT and CDR2 is SNEGSKA (reference sequence). The CDR3 is 15 residues long. The CDR3 here is CSAALQGGNGNTIYF. The CDR3 DNA reads as TGCAGTGCTGCGTTACAGGGGGGAAATGGAAACACCATATATTTT.

The chain joins TRBV7-3 to TRBJ2-1, with D possibly TRBD1 on 5 matching bases. Trimming removed 2 bases at V and 3 bases at J, with 11 bases between. CDR3 length: 15 amino acids. Per germline, CDR1 SGHTA and CDR2 FQGTGA. The CDR3 spells CASSLAGNLYNEQFF. The CDR3 DNA follows: TGTGCCAGCAGCTTAGCAGGGAATCTCTACAATGAGCAGTTCTTC.